This T cell receptor (beta chain) was identified in a study of blood T cells in healthy people across ages. Background on the study: Roughly one uniquely barcoded beta molecule per two T cells was captured.

In germline, CDR1 is SGDLS, CDR2 YYNGEE. CDR3 length equals 14 residues. The V end lost 6 bases, the J end lost 5 bases, and 17 bases lay between the germline ends. Then a second PCR, running about 6 to 11 cycles, was carried out with a sample-barcoded 5' primer and a J-beta primer mix. TCRdb ran MiXCR on the 5' RACE reads and lists one entry per CDR3 protein. This sample carries about 1.5 million distinct CDR3 sequences, approximately 39% of them seen once, and the ten largest clones take about 4%. V gene TRBV9 combines with J gene TRBJ1-1; tentatively, D is TRBD1 (6 bases). The sequenced sample consisted of blood. The origin of this receptor is a woman between 18 and 29 years old in good health. The DNA for the CDR3 is TGTGCCAGCACCCAGGGGTCCGGGCTTACTGAAGCTTTCTTT. It specifies CASTQGSGLTEAFF.